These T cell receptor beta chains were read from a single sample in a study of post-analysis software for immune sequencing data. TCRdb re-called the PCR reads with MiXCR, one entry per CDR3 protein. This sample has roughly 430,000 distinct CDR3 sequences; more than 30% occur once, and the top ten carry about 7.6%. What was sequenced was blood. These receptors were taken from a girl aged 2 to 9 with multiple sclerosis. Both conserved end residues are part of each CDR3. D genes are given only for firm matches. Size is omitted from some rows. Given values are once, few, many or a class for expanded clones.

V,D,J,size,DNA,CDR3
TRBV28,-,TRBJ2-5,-,TGTGCCAGCAGTTCCCACAGGGTCGGGGAGTACTTC,CASSSHRVGEYF
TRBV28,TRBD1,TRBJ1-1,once,TGTGCCAGCACCTATAGGGGCAGGGGGCGGAACACTGAAGCTTTCTTT,CASTYRGRGRNTEAFF
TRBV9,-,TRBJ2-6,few,TGTGCCAGCAGCGTAGGGTGGGAAAGAGAACCGTTCCTCGGGGCCAACGTCCTGACTTTC,CASSVGWEREPFLGANVLTF
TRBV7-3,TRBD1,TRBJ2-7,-,TGTGCCGGCAGCCTGACAGGGGGCCTGACCTACGAGCAGTACTTC,CAGSLTGGLTYEQYF
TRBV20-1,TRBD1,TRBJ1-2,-,TGCAGTGCTAGGGGGACAGGGGGAGATAACTATGGCTACACCTTC,CSARGTGGDNYGYTF
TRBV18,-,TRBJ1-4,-,TGTGCCAGCTCACCACAGGGAAGGGAAAAACTGTTTTTT,CASSPQGREKLFF
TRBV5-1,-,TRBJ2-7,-,TGCGCCAGCCCGAAATCGGACGAGCAGTACTTC,CASPKSDEQYF
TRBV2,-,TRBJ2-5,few,TGTGCCAGCAAGGACGCTGGGACACTACCCAAAGAGACCCAGTACTTC,CASKDAGTLPKETQYF
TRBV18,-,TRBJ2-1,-,TGTGCCAGCTCACCGCCGACCCCCGGGGTTGAGCAGTTCTTC,CASSPPTPGVEQFF
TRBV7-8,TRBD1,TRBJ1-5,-,TGTGCCAGCAGCTTAGGGACAGGGGGCCGCAATCAGCCCCAGCATTTT,CASSLGTGGRNQPQHF
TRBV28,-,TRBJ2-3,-,TGTGCCAGCAGTTTATACGTGCAATTGGACCAACCAGATACGCAGTATTTT,CASSLYVQLDQPDTQYF
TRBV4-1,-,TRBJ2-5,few,TGCGCCAGCAGCCAAGACAGGGTCAGGGGGGAAGAGACCCAGTACTTC,CASSQDRVRGEETQYF
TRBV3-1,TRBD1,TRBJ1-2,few,TGTGCCAGCAGCCGGACAGGGAGTGGGGATGGCTACACCTTC,CASSRTGSGDGYTF
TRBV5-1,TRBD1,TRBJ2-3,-,TGCGCCAGCAGCATCGGACAGGGGAGCACAGATACGCAGTATTTT,CASSIGQGSTDTQYF
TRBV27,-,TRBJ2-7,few,TGTGCCAGCAGCACAACGACTCCTTACGAGCAGTACTTC,CASSTTTPYEQYF
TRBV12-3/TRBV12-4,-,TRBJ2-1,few,TGTGCCAGCAGTTTGATAGGGGCCGTGGATGAGCAGTTCTTC,CASSLIGAVDEQFF
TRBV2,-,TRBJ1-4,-,TGTGCCAGCTCATTTCCTAACAGGGAGCGCGAAAAACTGTTTTTT,CASSFPNREREKLFF
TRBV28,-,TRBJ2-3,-,TGTGCCAGCAGTTTATGGGTGGGGGAGGGGGCACGCACAGATACGCAGTATTTT,CASSLWVGEGARTDTQYF
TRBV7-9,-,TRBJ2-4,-,TGTGCCAACAGCTTAGGTTCGGGGGAACTGGCCAAAAACATTCAGTACTTC,CANSLGSGELAKNIQYF
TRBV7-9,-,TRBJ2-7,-,TGTGCCAGCAGCTTAGAGTCGCATCTCTACGAGCAGTACTTC,CASSLESHLYEQYF
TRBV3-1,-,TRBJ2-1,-,TGTGCCAGCAGCCAAGTGATGGACAATGAGCAGTTCTTC,CASSQVMDNEQFF
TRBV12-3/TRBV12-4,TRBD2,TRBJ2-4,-,TGTGCCAGCAGTTTTCGGGGGGGGCGACGAGTGGGAAACATTCAGTACTTC,CASSFRGGRRVGNIQYF
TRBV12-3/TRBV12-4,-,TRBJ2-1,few,TGTGCCACTGCCGGGGCGAATGAGCAGTTCTTC,CATAGANEQFF
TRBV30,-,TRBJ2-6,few,TGTGCCTGTCAACCAGTCTCTGGGGCCAACGTCCTGACTTTC,CACQPVSGANVLTF
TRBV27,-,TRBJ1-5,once,TGTGCCAGCAGTTTAAACGCCTATCAGCCCCAGCATTTT,CASSLNAYQPQHF
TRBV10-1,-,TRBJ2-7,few,TGCGCCAGAAGCGCCTCCGTTAATGCCTACGAGCAGTACTTC,CARSASVNAYEQYF
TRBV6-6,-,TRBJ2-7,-,TGTGCCAGCAGTTCTTTGGGGGAGCAGTACTTC,CASSSLGEQYF
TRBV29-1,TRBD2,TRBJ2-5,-,TGCAGCGTCCCAGGGCGGCTAGCGGTTCAAGAGACTCAGTACTTC,CSVPGRLAVQETQYF
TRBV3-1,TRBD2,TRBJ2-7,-,TGTGCCAGCAGCCAAGACCCCCTAGCGGGGTTTTCCGAGCAGTACTTC,CASSQDPLAGFSEQYF